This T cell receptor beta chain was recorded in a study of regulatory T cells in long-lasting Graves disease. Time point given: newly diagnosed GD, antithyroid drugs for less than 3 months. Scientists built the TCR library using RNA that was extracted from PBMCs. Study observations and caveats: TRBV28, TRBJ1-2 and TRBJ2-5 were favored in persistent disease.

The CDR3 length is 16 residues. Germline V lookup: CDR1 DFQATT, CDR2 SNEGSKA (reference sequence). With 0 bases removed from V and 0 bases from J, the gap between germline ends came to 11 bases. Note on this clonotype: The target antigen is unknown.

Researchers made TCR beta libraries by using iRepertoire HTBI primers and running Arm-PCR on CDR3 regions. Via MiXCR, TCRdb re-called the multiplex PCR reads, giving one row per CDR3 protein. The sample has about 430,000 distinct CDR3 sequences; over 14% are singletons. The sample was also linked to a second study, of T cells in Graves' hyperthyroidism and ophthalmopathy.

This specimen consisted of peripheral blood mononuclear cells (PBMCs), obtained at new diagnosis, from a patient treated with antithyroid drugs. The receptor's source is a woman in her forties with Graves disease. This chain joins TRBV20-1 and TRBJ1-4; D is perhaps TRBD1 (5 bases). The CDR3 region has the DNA TGCAGTGCTAGAGATGCCACAGGCCCAACTAATGAAAAACTGTTTTTT. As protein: CSARDATGPTNEKLFF.